The 5 T cell receptor beta chains given below trace back to one sample, sequenced in a study of shared clonotypes between healthy human individuals. Naive CD8 isolation took CD45RO-negative cells positively selected for CCR7 and excluded terminally differentiated effector memory CD45RA+ cells. Clones were read by immunoSEQ multiplex PCR, and TCRdb kept only the in-frame ones, dropping some. The sample lists about 650,000 clones; roughly 95% were seen once. What was sequenced was naive CD8+ T cells sorted from blood. The receptors were sampled from a woman in her thirties in good health.

This rearrangement joins TRBV7-8 to TRBJ2-7, with 7 positions matching TRBD1. Germline values: CDR1 SGHVS, CDR2 FQNEAQ. This CDR3 is 13 amino acids long. With 3 bases clipped from V and 4 bases from J, the junction kept 3 bases outside the gene matches. The CDR3 sequence is CASSLGQIYEQYF. In DNA, the CDR3 is TGTGCCAGCAGCTTGGGACAGATTTACGAGCAGTACTTC.

This clone was picked up one time. The genes are TRBV29-1 and TRBJ2-7, with D perhaps TRBD2 (6 bases). There are 14 residues in the CDR3. The V gene lost 5 bases and the J gene lost 5 bases, with 19 bases spanning the gap. CDR1 and CDR2 (germline): SQVTM, ANQGSEA. For the CDR3, the DNA is TGCAGCGTTAGCGGGCTTCTCGCTCATAACGAGCAGTACTTC. This encodes CSVSGLLAHNEQYF.

This chain connects TRBV7-9 to TRBJ2-7; tentative D call: TRBD2 (5 bases). The CDR3 totals 13 residues. CDR1 is SEHNR, CDR2 FQNEAQ, per germline (reference sequence). V was clipped by 5 bases and J by 6 bases, with 14 bases between them. The CDR3 nucleotides are TGTGCCAGCAGCCCTGTCCCTGGAGGCGAGCAGTACTTC. Translation gives CASSPVPGGEQYF.

Remarks on this clone: The same CDR3 is also encoded by other DNA sequences in this sample. The chain carries TRBV9 and TRBJ2-1, with 7 bases aligning to TRBD2. The CDR3 has 14 amino acids. V trimming: 0 bases; J trimming: 7 bases; junction bases outside the gene matches: 4. Germline-derived CDR1 and CDR2 are SGDLS and YYNGEE. The CDR3 bases are TGTGCCAGCAGCGTAGGCGGGAGCAGTAATGAGCAGTTCTTC. It specifies CASSVGGSSNEQFF.

This chain links TRBV2 with TRBJ2-1; tentative D call: TRBD2 (5 bases). Germline CDR1 reads SNHLY; CDR2 reads FYNNEI. V was shortened by 4 bases and J by 8 bases, with 12 bases between the two germline ends. The CDR3 has 13 residues. CDR3 region: CASSGTGFYEQFF. The CDR3 nucleotides are TGTGCCAGCAGTGGGACGGGATTCTATGAGCAGTTCTTC. Filled out from reference TRBV2 and TRBJ2-1, the complete variable domain reads EPEVTQTPSHQVTQMGQEVILRCVPISNHLYFYWYRQILGQKVEFLVSFYNNEISEKSEIFDDQFSVERPDGSNFTLKIRSTKLEDSAMYFCASSGTGFYEQFFGPGTRLTVL.